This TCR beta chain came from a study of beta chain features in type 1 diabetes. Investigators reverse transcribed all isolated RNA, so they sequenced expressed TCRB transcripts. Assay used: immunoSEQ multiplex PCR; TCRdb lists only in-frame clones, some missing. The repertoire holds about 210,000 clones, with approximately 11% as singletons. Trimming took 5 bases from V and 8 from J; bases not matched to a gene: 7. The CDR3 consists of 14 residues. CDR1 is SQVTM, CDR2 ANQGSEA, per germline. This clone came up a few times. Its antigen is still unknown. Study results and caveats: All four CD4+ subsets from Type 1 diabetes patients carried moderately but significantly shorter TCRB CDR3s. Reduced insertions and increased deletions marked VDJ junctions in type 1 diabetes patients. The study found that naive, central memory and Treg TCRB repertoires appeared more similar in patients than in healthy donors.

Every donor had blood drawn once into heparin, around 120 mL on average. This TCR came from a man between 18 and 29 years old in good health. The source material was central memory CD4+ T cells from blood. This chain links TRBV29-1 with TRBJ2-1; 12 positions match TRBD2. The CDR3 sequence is CSVSWTSGIDEQFF. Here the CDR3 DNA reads TGCAGCGTTTCCTGGACTAGCGGGATTGATGAGCAGTTCTTC.